The 26 T cell receptor beta chains presented below share a single source sample, sequenced in a study of cytomegalovirus exposure and HLA in healthy donors. Primers: 60 Vbeta forward and 13 Jbeta reverse. Produced via immunoSEQ multiplex PCR; TCRdb's table is partial and in-frame only. The repertoire holds fewer than 110,000 clones, with 85% to 90% as singletons. Sample: PBMCs. The origin of the receptors is a man aged 25 to 45 in good health and CMV-seronegative.

The chain links TRBV29-1 to TRBJ2-7, with TRBD1 identical over 9 bases. Germline lookup yields CDR1 SQVTM and CDR2 ANQGSEA. V shed 4 bases, J shed 2 bases, and the junction held 9 bases outside the gene matches. The CDR3 spans 15 residues. In nucleotides, the CDR3 is TGCAGCGTTGTTTTCCCACAGGGGGCCACCTACGAGCAGTACTTC. Translation: CSVVFPQGATYEQYF.

The V and J genes are TRBV4-1 and TRBJ2-2, with 8 bases identical to TRBD2. Germline CDR1 reads MGHRA; CDR2 reads YSYEKL. The CDR3 sequence is 18 residues long. V was pared by 4 bases and J by 6 bases, with 16 bases of the junction left unmatched. CDR3 DNA sequence: TGCGCCAGCAGCCTCATGCAAGCGGGAGCCTTAGTGGCCGGGGAGCTGTTTTTT. Translation gives CASSLMQAGALVAGELFF.

This clone has more than one count but fewer than ten. The chain recombines TRBV5-4 with TRBJ2-1; TRBD1 aligns across 10 bases. CDR1 is SGHNT and CDR2 is YYREEE in the germline V gene (reference sequence). Trimming removed 4 bases from V and 8 bases from J; junction bases left unmatched: 12. The length of the CDR3 is 16 residues. The CDR3 nucleotides read TGTGCCAGCAGCCCAGGGACAGGGGCGAGGTTCGATGAGCAGTTCTTC. Translation: CASSPGTGARFDEQFF.

The chain has TRBV29-1 and TRBJ2-1; 12 nucleotides agree with TRBD2. The germline CDR1 and CDR2 sequences are SQVTM and ANQGSEA. V lost 3 bases, J lost 7 bases, and 4 bases stayed unmatched. This CDR3 is 14 amino acids long. The CDR3 bases are TGCAGCGTTGAGACTAGCGGGAGAGGGAATGAGCAGTTCTTC. Translating it yields CSVETSGRGNEQFF.

J is TRBJ2-7 and V is TRBV28; 10 nucleotides agree with TRBD2. CDR1 and CDR2 from the germline V gene are MDHEN and SYDVKM. Trimming removed 6 bases from V and 5 bases from J; junction bases left unmatched: 7. The CDR3 sequence is 14 residues long. Here the CDR3 DNA reads TGTGCCAGCAGGCTAGCGGGAGCTGGCGACGAGCAGTACTTC. Translating gives CASRLAGAGDEQYF.

The gene calls are TRBV4-1 and TRBJ2-5; 9 bases align to TRBD1. The CDR3 is 15 residues long. V lost 2 bases to trimming and J lost 1 base; unmatched junction nucleotides: 2. Germline V CDR1 and CDR2: MGHRA, YSYEKL. CDR3 bases: TGCGCCAGCAGCCAACTACAGGGGGCCCAAGAGACCCAGTACTTC. It translates to CASSQLQGAQETQYF.

The chain combines TRBV18 with TRBJ2-3, with 8 bases that match TRBD2. CDR1 is KGHSH, CDR2 LQKENI, per germline. The CDR3 is 15 residues long. Unmatched junction bases numbered 6, after V lost 3 bases and J lost 4 bases. This CDR3 is CASSPLETSADTQYF. The CDR3 DNA follows: TGTGCCAGCTCACCCCTTGAGACTAGCGCAGATACGCAGTATTTT.

The chain recombines TRBV10-3 with TRBJ1-5; 7 nucleotides line up with TRBD1. Per the germline V gene, CDR1 is ENHRY and CDR2 is SYGVKD. The CDR3 spans 11 residues. Trimming cost V 7 bases and J 6 bases; bases outside gene matches: 0. The CDR3 nucleotides read TGTGCCATCACAGGGGGTCAGCCCCAGCATTTT. Amino acids: CAITGGQPQHF.

The chain couples TRBV4-3 to TRBJ1-5, with TRBD1 matching 7 bases. CDR1 is LGHNA, CDR2 YSLEER, per germline. Germline trimming cut 0 bases from V and 0 bases from J; bases unmatched to any gene: 11. This CDR3 is 19 amino acids long. The CDR3 sequence is CASSQDPGQAPYSNQPQHF. The CDR3 DNA reads TGCGCCAGCAGCCAAGATCCCGGACAGGCGCCATATAGCAATCAGCCCCAGCATTTT.

The chain combines TRBV9 with TRBJ2-5, with 7 bases that match TRBD2. This CDR3 has 14 amino acids. Germline values: CDR1 SGDLS, CDR2 YYNGEE. J lost 3 bases, V lost 1 base, and 3 bases had no gene match. The DNA of the CDR3 is TGTGCCAGCAGCGTATCGGGAGGCGAAGAGACCCAGTACTTC. This translates into CASSVSGGEETQYF.

The chain has TRBV5-1 and TRBJ2-7, with TRBD2 matching over 7 bases. The CDR3 has 15 residues. The germline CDR1 and CDR2 sequences are SGHRS and YFSETQ. V was clipped by 0 bases and J by 2 bases; unmatched bases: 5. This chain's CDR3 is CASSLGLAETYEQYF. Written as DNA, the CDR3 is TGCGCCAGCAGCTTGGGGCTAGCGGAAACCTACGAGCAGTACTTC.

The rearrangement joins TRBV18 to TRBJ2-5; 7 bases are a match to TRBD2. Germline V gene data show CDR1 as KGHSH and CDR2 as LQKENI. Trimming cost V 0 bases and J 4 bases; bases outside gene matches: 20. The CDR3 is 20 residues long. The CDR3 sequence: CASSPPVGTIGKLLSETQYF. The DNA of the CDR3 is TGTGCCAGCTCACCACCAGTCGGGACTATTGGGAAATTACTTTCAGAGACCCAGTACTTC.

The V gene is TRBV25-1, the J gene TRBJ2-7; perhaps TRBD1 as D (6 bases). Trimming removed 3 bases from V and 4 bases from J, with 16 bases in between. Germline lookup yields CDR1 MGHDK and CDR2 SYGVNS. The CDR3 extends over 15 amino acids. As DNA, the CDR3 is TGTGCCAGCAGTGACCCCAGGGGAGATGGGTACGAGCAGTACTTC. Translating it yields CASSDPRGDGYEQYF.

The chain joins TRBV7-3 to TRBJ2-1, with TRBD2 identical over 8 bases. The CDR3 totals 12 residues. The V segment lost 6 bases and the J segment 11 bases; nucleotides outside the gene matches: 6. The germline gives CDR1 SGHTA, CDR2 FQGTGA. The CDR3 DNA follows: TGTGCCAGCAGAGACGGGGGGGGAAAGCAGTTCTTC. Translated: CASRDGGGKQFF.

The rearrangement joins TRBV27 to TRBJ2-2, with a possible D match to TRBD2 (5 bases). Germline CDR1 and CDR2: MNHEY and SMNVEV (reference sequence). This CDR3 contains 15 residues. Trimming took off 7 bases at V and 4 bases at J, with 16 bases between the two ends. CDR3 in DNA: TGTGCCAGCAAAGGACGCGGTGCGGGCACCGGGGAGCTGTTTTTT. This gives the protein CASKGRGAGTGELFF.

This chain connects TRBV5-4 to TRBJ1-1; 9 bases line up with TRBD1. The V and J ends lost 4 bases and 4 bases, in that order; junction bases with no gene match: 5. Per the germline V gene, CDR1 is SGHNT and CDR2 is YYREEE (reference sequence). The CDR3 is made up of 14 amino acids. DNA of the CDR3: TGTGCCAGCAGCATGGACAGGGGAGGCACTGAAGCTTTCTTT. This translates into CASSMDRGGTEAFF. The variable domain in full, completed from reference TRBV5-4 and TRBJ1-1, reads ETGVTQSPTHLIKTRGQQVTLRCSSQSGHNTVSWYQQALGQGPQFIFQYYREEENGRGNFPPRFSGLQFPNYSSELNVNALELDDSALYLCASSMDRGGTEAFFGQGTRLTVV.

This clone was detected only once. The chain is built from TRBV10-3 and TRBJ1-1; 9 nucleotides match TRBD1. Trimming removed 10 bases from V and 4 bases from J; junction bases left unmatched: 4. The CDR3 is 12 residues long. Germline V gene sequence: CDR1 ENHRY, CDR2 SYGVKD. CDR3 bases: TGTGCCACACAGGGGGCGGGCACTGAAGCTTTCTTT. Encoded protein: CATQGAGTEAFF.

The chain uses TRBV5-4 and TRBJ1-1; possibly TRBD1 for D (5 bases). Germline V gene sequence: CDR1 SGHNT, CDR2 YYREEE (reference sequence). The CDR3 sequence is 14 residues long. Trimming shortened V by 4 bases and J by 1 base, and 11 bases separated the two germline ends. CDR3 DNA sequence: TGTGCCAGCAGCCCGGACAAAGAGAACACTGAAGCTTTCTTT. It encodes CASSPDKENTEAFF.

The V gene is TRBV5-1, the J gene TRBJ1-4, with unresolved D. Germline CDR1 is SGHRS and CDR2 is YFSETQ. The CDR3 covers 17 residues. V lost 5 bases to trimming and J lost 7 bases, with 24 bases between them. The CDR3 coding sequence is TGCGCCAGCAGTCATTCGGACCCAATCTGTCGGGGTGAAAAACTGTTTTTT. This sequence encodes CASSHSDPICRGEKLFF.

The chain joins TRBV30 to TRBJ1-1; D perhaps matches TRBD1 (5 bases). V was pared by 1 base and J by 1 base, with 16 bases between. The CDR3 contains 16 residues. Germline CDR1 GTSNPN, CDR2 SVGIG (reference sequence). The CDR3 region has the DNA TGTGCCTGGAGTGCGTCAGGGCCGATCGCGAACACTGAAGCTTTCTTT. As protein: CAWSASGPIANTEAFF.

CDR3 sequence: CASSSRTSGAYNEQFF. As DNA, the CDR3 is TGTGCCAGCTCATCTAGGACTAGCGGGGCATACAATGAGCAGTTCTTC. The chain joins TRBV18 to TRBJ2-1, with TRBD2 identical over 12 bases. CDR3 size: 16 residues. In germline, CDR1 is KGHSH, CDR2 LQKENI. J lost 4 bases, V lost 5 bases, and 6 bases had no gene match.

This sequence joins TRBV7-9 and TRBJ2-1, with 7 bases identical to TRBD1. Germline V gene lookup returns CDR1 SEHNR and CDR2 FQNEAQ (reference sequence). The CDR3 sequence is 15 residues long. Losses at the gene ends were 5 bases for V and 0 bases for J; bases not matched to a gene: 4. CDR3 region: CASSLRDSSYNEQFF. The CDR3 nucleotides are TGTGCCAGCAGCCTCCGGGACAGCTCCTACAATGAGCAGTTCTTC.

This chain connects TRBV5-6 to TRBJ2-3; TRBD1 agrees at 8 bases. There are 14 residues in the CDR3. The germline CDR1 and CDR2 sequences are SGHDT and YYEEEE. The J segment lost 1 base and the V segment lost 3 bases, leaving 1 base of the junction unmatched. This CDR3 reads CASSWGQGTDTQYF. CDR3 DNA sequence: TGTGCCAGCAGCTGGGGACAGGGCACAGATACGCAGTATTTT.

This chain joins TRBV5-1 and TRBJ2-1; 10 bases are shared with TRBD2. V trimming: 0 bases; J trimming: 6 bases; junction bases outside the gene matches: 9. Germline V gives CDR1 SGHRS, CDR2 YFSETQ. The CDR3 runs to 17 residues. The chain's CDR3 is CASSLVLGLAGVNEQFF. Here the CDR3 DNA reads TGCGCCAGCAGCTTGGTGCTTGGGCTAGCGGGAGTCAATGAGCAGTTCTTC.

The rearrangement joins TRBV25-1 to TRBJ2-3; D not resolved. The CDR3 contains 13 residues. Trimming left V 4 bases short and J 6 bases short, with 11 bases between. Looked up from germline, CDR1 is MGHDK and CDR2 is SYGVNS. Here the CDR3 DNA reads TGTGCCAGCAGTGGACCAAACGGGGATACGCAGTATTTT. It is translated as CASSGPNGDTQYF.

V is TRBV30 and J is TRBJ2-7, with TRBD2 identical over 7 bases. Germline CDR1 GTSNPN, CDR2 SVGIG (reference sequence). V was clipped by 8 bases and J by 2 bases; unmatched bases: 12. The CDR3 covers 14 residues. The CDR3 loop is CAAAARGLTYEQYF. Here the CDR3 DNA reads TGTGCCGCTGCTGCTAGGGGACTAACCTACGAGCAGTACTTC.